This TCR beta chain was captured by sequencing in a study of human T cells and chemical hapten exposure. Whole-study findings and limits: High-frequency TCRs, those above 1 in 1000, stayed the same after DPC sensitization.

A few counts support this clonotype. Its antigen is currently unknown. For the library, individual cDNA molecules each received unique molecular identifiers. TCRdb itself ran the 5' RACE reads through MiXCR, one entry per CDR3 protein. The sample includes roughly 81,000 distinct CDR3 sequences, 15% to 20% seen only once; the top ten take 6.8%. Unfractionated whole blood yielded total RNA. The TCR was taken from a female donor in good health.

The CDR3 sequence is CASSYPGVGDSPLHF. CDR3 in DNA: TGTGCCAGCAGTTACCCTGGGGTTGGGGATTCACCCCTCCACTTT. The chain joins TRBV6-6 to TRBJ1-6, with D unresolved. Germline lookup yields CDR1 MNHNY and CDR2 SVGAGI (reference sequence). The V gene lost 2 bases and the J gene lost 8 bases, with 13 bases spanning the gap. This CDR3 is built from 15 residues.